The clone carrying this TCR beta chain was found a few times. As yet, its antigen is unknown. Employing constant-segment primers, 5'RACE generated TCR alpha and TCR beta cDNA libraries bearing sample barcodes and UMIs. TCRdb passed the 5' RACE reads through MiXCR, listing each CDR3 protein once. The repertoire has 130,000 to 150,000 distinct CDR3 sequences, 15% to 20% of them found once; the top ten carry about 2%. The sample is drawn from a study of T-cell memory formation after mild COVID-19. Study outcomes and limitations: Memory cells collected pre-infection included some clones that later responded, suggesting cross-reactive memory joined. While clones contracting from day 15 to 85 were balanced between CD4 and CD8, later expanders leaned CD4+. Among CD4+ contracting clones, most were CM and EM, and CD8+ ones EMRA.

Trimming pared 3 bases from V and 8 bases from J, leaving 18 bases between. Germline-derived CDR1 and CDR2 are SGDLS and YYNGEE. CDR3 length equals 15 residues. The V gene is TRBV9, the J gene TRBJ2-1; tentative D call: TRBD2 (5 bases). This TCR was recovered from an adult woman who had mild COVID-19 (a few samples of this study predate the infection). Cell type and time point are not known. The sequencing sample was made of PBMCs or a T cell subset sorted from them (not recorded which). CDR3 protein: CASSEARVTFHEQFF. DNA for the CDR3: TGTGCCAGCAGCGAGGCGAGGGTTACATTCCATGAGCAGTTCTTC.